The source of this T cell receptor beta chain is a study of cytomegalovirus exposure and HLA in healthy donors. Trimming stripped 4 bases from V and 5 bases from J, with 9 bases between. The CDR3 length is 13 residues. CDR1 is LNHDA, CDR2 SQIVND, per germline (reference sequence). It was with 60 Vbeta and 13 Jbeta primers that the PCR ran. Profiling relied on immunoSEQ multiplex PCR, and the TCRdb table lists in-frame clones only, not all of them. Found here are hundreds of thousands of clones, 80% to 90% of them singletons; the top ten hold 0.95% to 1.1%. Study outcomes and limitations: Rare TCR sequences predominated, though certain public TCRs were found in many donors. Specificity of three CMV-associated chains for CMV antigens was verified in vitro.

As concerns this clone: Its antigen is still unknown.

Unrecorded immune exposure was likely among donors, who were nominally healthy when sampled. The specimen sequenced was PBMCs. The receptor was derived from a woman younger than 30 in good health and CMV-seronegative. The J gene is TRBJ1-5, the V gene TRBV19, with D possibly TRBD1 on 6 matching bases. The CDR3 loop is CASSTGGDQPQHF. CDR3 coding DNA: TGTGCCAGTAGTACGGGGGGCGATCAGCCCCAGCATTTT.